Listed here is a single T cell receptor (beta chain). Its antigen remains unidentified. The primer mix had 60 Vbeta and 13 Jbeta primers. Produced via immunoSEQ multiplex PCR; TCRdb's table is partial and in-frame only. The repertoire has approximately 110,000 clones, about 70% of them found once; the top ten carry around 2.5%. The entry originates in a study of cytomegalovirus exposure and HLA in healthy donors. Notes on the study in general: There were some 150 TCR beta chains listed as cytomegalovirus-associated. One variant, a missense change in DCLRE1C, was linked in a later analysis to TCR beta V- and J-gene trimming.

J lost 2 bases, V lost 2 bases, and 8 bases had no gene match. The CDR3 is made up of 17 amino acids. CDR1 and CDR2 (germline): SEHNR, FQNEAQ (reference sequence). The clonotype comes from a middle-aged man in good health and CMV-seropositive. The chain carries TRBV7-9 and TRBJ1-2, with 10 positions matching TRBD1. Specimen: PBMCs. CDR3 residues: CASSLIRRTGGNYGYTF. In nucleotides, the CDR3 is TGTGCCAGCAGCTTAATCCGCAGGACAGGGGGAAACTATGGCTACACCTTC.